This TCR beta chain was observed in a study of TIL therapy for anti-PD-1-resistant metastatic lung cancer. CDR1 and CDR2 (germline): LNHDA, SQIVND (reference sequence). The J segment lost 2 bases and the V segment lost 6 bases, leaving 3 bases of the junction unmatched. This CDR3 contains 13 residues. Time point here: pre-treatment sample, taken before nivolumab and TIL therapy. Pleural nodules or supraclavicular lymph nodes made up most of the excised metastases sampled. This clone has only a few counts. The libraries were made with immunoSEQ v3. Survey-level samples got approximately 2 million read pairs; deep-level samples got roughly 5-6.5 million. Measured with immunoSEQ multiplex PCR; TCRdb has only the in-frame clones, and not every one. The sample has 5,000 to 6,500 clones, roughly 70% seen once.

This TCR came from a person between 30 and 79 years old with non-small cell lung cancer. This chain uses TRBV19 with TRBJ2-7, with 8 bases aligning to TRBD2. The specimen comprised tumor tissue, sampled at baseline. CDR3 loop: CASRGSGAYEQYF. CDR3 sequence (DNA): TGTGCCAGTAGAGGTAGCGGGGCCTACGAGCAGTACTTC.